This T cell receptor beta chain came from a study of blood T cell repertoires in COVID-19. Study background: Collection of acute and convalescent COVID-19 samples took place in the United States, Italy and Spain.

The protocol was immunoSEQ multiplex PCR, while the TCRdb copy is restricted to in-frame clones and leaves out a portion. This sample has 250,000 or so clones, with over 80% found just once. The germline gives CDR1 SGHTA, CDR2 FQGTGA. J gave up 3 bases and V 4 bases, and 15 bases lay outside the gene matches. The CDR3 consists of 19 residues. The origin of this receptor is a woman aged 40 to 50 who had recovered from COVID-19. The sequenced material came from peripheral blood. This rearrangement joins TRBV7-3 to TRBJ2-3; TRBD2 matches at 11 bases. Written as DNA, the CDR3 is TGTGCCAGCAGCTCCCGTTTGGGGGGACTAGCGGATCGTACAGATACGCAGTATTTT. Amino acids: CASSSRLGGLADRTDTQYF.